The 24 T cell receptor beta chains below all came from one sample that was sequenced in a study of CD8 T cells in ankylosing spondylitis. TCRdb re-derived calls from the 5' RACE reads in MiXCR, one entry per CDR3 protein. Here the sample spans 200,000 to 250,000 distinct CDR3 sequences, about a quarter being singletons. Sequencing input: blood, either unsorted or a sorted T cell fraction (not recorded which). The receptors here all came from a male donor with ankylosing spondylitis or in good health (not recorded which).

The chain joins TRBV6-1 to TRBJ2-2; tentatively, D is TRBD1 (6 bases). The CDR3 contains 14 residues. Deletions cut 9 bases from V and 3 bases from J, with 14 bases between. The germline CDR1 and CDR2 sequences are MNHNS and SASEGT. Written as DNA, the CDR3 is TGTGCCAGTTGCCCCGGACAGCACACCGGGGAGCTGTTTTTT. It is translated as CASCPGQHTGELFF.

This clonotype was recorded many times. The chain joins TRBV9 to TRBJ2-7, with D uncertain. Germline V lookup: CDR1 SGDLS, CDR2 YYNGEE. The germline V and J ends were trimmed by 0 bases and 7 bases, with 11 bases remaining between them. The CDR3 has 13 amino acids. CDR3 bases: TGTGCCAGCAGCGTAGGACTGCTTCGGGAGCAGTACTTC. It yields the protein CASSVGLLREQYF.

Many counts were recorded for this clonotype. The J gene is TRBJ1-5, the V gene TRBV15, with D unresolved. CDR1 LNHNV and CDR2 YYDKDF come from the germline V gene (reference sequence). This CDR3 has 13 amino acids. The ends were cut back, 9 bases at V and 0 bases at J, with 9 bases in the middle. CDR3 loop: CATSGYSNQPQHF. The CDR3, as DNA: TGTGCCACTTCGGGTTATAGCAATCAGCCCCAGCATTTT.

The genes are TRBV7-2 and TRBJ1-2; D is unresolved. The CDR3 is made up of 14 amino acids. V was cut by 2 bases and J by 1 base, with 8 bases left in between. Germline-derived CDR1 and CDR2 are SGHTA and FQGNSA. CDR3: CASSLYGDNYGYTF. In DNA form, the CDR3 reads TGTGCCAGCAGCTTATACGGCGATAACTATGGCTACACCTTC.

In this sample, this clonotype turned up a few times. The CDR3 sequence is CAIAGGSTDTQYF. CDR3 sequence (DNA): TGTGCCATCGCGGGGGGCAGCACAGATACGCAGTATTTT. This sequence joins TRBV10-3 and TRBJ2-3; TRBD2 agrees at 8 bases. The junction had 1 base not matched to a gene; V was cut back by 8 bases and J by 0 bases. The CDR3 consists of 13 residues. Germline lookup yields CDR1 ENHRY and CDR2 SYGVKD.

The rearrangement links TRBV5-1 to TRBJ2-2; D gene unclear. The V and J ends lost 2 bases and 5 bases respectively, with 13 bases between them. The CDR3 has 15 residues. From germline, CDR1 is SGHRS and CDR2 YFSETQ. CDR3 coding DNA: TGCGCCAGCAGCTTAAGCGATCCGAGAACCGGGGAGCTGTTTTTT. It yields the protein CASSLSDPRTGELFF.

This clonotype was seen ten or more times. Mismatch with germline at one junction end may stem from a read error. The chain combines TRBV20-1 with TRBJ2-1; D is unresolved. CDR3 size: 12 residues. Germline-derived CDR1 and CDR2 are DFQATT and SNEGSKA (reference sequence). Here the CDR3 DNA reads TGCAGTGCTAGAGGGCCCTACGATGAGCAGTTCTTC. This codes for CSARGPYDEQFF.

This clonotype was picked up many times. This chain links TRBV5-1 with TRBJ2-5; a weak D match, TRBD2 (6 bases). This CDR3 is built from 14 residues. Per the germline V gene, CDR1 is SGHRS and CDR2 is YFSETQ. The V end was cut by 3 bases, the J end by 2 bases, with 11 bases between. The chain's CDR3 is CASSSSSGQETQYF. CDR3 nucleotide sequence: TGCGCCAGCAGCTCAAGTAGCGGTCAAGAGACCCAGTACTTC.

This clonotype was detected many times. For the CDR3, the DNA is TGTGCCAGCAGTGAATATTTATGGCGGGCCGATTACAATGAGCAGTTCTTC. Translating it yields CASSEYLWRADYNEQFF. The chain recombines TRBV25-1 with TRBJ2-1; D is perhaps TRBD2 (5 bases). With 0 bases removed from V and 4 bases from J, the gap between germline ends came to 16 bases. There are 17 residues in the CDR3. CDR1 and CDR2 from the germline V gene are MGHDK and SYGVNS.

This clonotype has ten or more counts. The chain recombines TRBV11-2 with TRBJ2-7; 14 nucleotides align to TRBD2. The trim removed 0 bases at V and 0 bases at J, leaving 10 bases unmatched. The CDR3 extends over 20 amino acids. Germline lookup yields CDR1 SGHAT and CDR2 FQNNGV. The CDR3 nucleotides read TGTGCCAGCAGCTTAGAACGCCTGGGGACTAGCGGGAGCCACTCCTACGAGCAGTACTTC. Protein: CASSLERLGTSGSHSYEQYF.

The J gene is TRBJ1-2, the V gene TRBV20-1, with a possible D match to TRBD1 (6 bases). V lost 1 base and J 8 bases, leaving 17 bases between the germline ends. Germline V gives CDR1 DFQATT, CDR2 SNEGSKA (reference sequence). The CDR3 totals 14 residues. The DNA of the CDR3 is TGCAGTGCTAGAGCGGAGCGGGGGGCGGCCGGCTACACCTTC. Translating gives CSARAERGAAGYTF.

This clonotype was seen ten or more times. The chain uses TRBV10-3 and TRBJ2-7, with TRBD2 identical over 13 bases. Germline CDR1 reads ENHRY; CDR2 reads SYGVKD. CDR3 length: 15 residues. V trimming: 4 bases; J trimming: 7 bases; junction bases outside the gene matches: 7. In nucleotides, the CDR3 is TGTGCCATCAGTGGGACTAGCGGGAGTTCGGATGAGCAGTACTTC. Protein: CAISGTSGSSDEQYF.

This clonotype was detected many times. Here the CDR3 reads CASSDKYESSYEQYF. The CDR3 nucleotides read TGCGCCAGCAGCGACAAGTATGAAAGCTCCTACGAGCAGTACTTC. The chain employs TRBV5-1 and TRBJ2-7; D is uncertain. This CDR3 contains 15 residues. V gave up 4 bases and J gave up 0 bases, with 14 bases separating them. Germline CDR1 is SGHRS and CDR2 is YFSETQ.

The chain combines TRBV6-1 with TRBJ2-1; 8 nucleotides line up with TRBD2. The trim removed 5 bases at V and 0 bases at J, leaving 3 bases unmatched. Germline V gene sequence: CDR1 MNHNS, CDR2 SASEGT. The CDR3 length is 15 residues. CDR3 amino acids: CASSLAGHSYNEQFF. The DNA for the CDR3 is TGTGCCAGCAGTCTAGCGGGCCACTCCTACAATGAGCAGTTCTTC.

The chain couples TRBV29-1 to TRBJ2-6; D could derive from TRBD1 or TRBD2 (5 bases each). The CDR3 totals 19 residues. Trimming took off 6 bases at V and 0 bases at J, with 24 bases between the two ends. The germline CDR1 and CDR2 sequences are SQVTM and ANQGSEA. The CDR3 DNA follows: TGCAGCGTCGCGCCACAACCGGGACCGCGATTCTCTGGGGCCAACGTCCTGACTTTC. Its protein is CSVAPQPGPRFSGANVLTF.

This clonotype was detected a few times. The CDR3 sequence: CATQTGEETQYF. CDR3 DNA: TGCGCCACCCAGACGGGGGAAGAGACCCAGTACTTC. The rearrangement uses TRBV10-1 and TRBJ2-5; the D gene is possibly TRBD2 (6 bases). The CDR3 loop spans 12 amino acids. Germline-derived CDR1 and CDR2 are WNHNN and SYGVQD (reference sequence). Between the trimmed V and J ends, which lost 10 bases and 3 bases, there was a span of 12 bases.

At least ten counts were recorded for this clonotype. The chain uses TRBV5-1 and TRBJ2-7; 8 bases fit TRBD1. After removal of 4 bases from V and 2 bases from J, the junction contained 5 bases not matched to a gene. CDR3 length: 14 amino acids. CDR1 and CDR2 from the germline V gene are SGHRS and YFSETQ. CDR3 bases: TGCGCCAGCAGCATCGACAGGGGTCCCTACGAGCAGTACTTC. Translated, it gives CASSIDRGPYEQYF.

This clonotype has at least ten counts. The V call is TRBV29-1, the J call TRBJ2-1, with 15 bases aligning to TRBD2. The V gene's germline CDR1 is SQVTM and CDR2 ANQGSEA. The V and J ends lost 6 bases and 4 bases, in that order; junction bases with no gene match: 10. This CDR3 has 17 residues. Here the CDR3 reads CSVAGGTSGRWYNEQFF. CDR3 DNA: TGCAGCGTCGCAGGGGGGACTAGCGGGAGGTGGTACAATGAGCAGTTCTTC.

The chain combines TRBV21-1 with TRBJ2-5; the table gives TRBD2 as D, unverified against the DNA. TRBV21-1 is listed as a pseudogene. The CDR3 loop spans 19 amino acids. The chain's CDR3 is CASSIREGRTSGNSETQYF. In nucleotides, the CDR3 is TGTGCCAGCAGCATACGGGAGGGGCGGACTAGCGGGAATTCGGAGACCCAGTACTTC.

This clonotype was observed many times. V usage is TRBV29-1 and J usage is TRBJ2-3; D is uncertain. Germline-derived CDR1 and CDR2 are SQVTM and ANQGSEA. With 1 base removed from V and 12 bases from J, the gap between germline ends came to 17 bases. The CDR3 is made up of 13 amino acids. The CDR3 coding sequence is TGCAGCGTTGAAGCGGGCACCTCGGGTCACCAGTATTTT. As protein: CSVEAGTSGHQYF.

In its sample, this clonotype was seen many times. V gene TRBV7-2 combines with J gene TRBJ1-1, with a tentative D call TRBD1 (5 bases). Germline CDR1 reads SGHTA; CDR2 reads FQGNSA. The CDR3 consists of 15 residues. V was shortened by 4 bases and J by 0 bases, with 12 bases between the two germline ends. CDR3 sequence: CASSSHGALNTEAFF. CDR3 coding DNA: TGTGCCAGCAGCTCCCATGGGGCCTTGAACACTGAAGCTTTCTTT.

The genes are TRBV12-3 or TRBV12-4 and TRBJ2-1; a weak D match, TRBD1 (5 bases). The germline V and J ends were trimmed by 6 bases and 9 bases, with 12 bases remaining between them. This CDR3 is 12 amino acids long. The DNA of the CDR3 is TGTGCCAGCAGCCGCGTGGGGCCTGAGCAGTTCTTC. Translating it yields CASSRVGPEQFF.

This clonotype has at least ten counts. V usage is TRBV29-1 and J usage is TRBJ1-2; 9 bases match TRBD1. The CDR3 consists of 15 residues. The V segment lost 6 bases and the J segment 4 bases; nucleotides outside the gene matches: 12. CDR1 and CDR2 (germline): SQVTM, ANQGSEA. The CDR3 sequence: CSVLLGTGSPYGYTF. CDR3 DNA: TGCAGCGTCCTCCTTGGGACAGGGTCCCCCTATGGCTACACCTTC.

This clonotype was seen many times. CDR3 sequence: CASSFSGSANEQFF. In nucleotides, the CDR3 is TGCGCCAGCAGCTTTAGCGGGAGCGCAAATGAGCAGTTCTTC. The chain is built from TRBV5-1 and TRBJ2-1, with TRBD2 matching 9 bases. The length of the CDR3 is 14 residues. Germline trimming cut 2 bases from V and 7 bases from J; bases unmatched to any gene: 4. Germline lookup yields CDR1 SGHRS and CDR2 YFSETQ.